This is a list of T cell receptor beta chains from one sample in a study of beta chain features in type 1 diabetes. This table comes from immunoSEQ multiplex PCR, and its TCRdb copy is limited to in-frame clones, with some not included. The sample holds roughly 230,000 clones, 9.6% seen once. The sequenced sample was naive CD4+ T cells from blood. These receptors were taken from a woman aged 18-30 years in good health. Each CDR3 is given with its conserved first and last residue. The D gene is left open where the match is weak. Clone size, where shown, is once, few, many, or a class for clones that have expanded.

size: few
J: TRBJ2-1
D: .
V: TRBV19
DNA: TGTGCCAGTAGGGACATCAACAATGAGCAGTTCTTC
CDR3: CASRDINNEQFF

size: .
J: TRBJ2-3
D: TRBD2
V: TRBV2
DNA: TGTGCCAGCAGTGAGACTAGCGGGAGCACAGATACGCAGTATTTT
CDR3: CASSETSGSTDTQYF

size: few
J: TRBJ2-1
D: TRBD1
V: TRBV28
DNA: TGTGCCAGCAGACGAACAGGGGGGGAGCAGTTCTTC
CDR3: CASRRTGGEQFF

size: .
J: TRBJ2-2
D: TRBD2
V: TRBV11-2
DNA: TGTGCCAGCAGACGAATAGCGGGAGGTGGCACCGGGGAGCTGTTTTTT
CDR3: CASRRIAGGGTGELFF

size: .
J: TRBJ1-1
D: .
V: TRBV25-1
DNA: TGTGCCAGCAGTGTAGGGAGGAATGAAGCTTTCTTT
CDR3: CASSVGRNEAFF

size: .
J: TRBJ2-1
D: .
V: TRBV12-5
DNA: TGTGCTAGTGGTTTGGTACAGGACTACCCCACCTACAATGAGCAGTTCTTC
CDR3: CASGLVQDYPTYNEQFF

size: few
J: TRBJ1-1
D: .
V: TRBV30
DNA: TGTGCCTGGAGTTCGGGGGTGAACACTGAAGCTTTCTTT
CDR3: CAWSSGVNTEAFF

size: few
J: TRBJ1-6
D: TRBD1
V: TRBV27
DNA: TGTGCCAGCACCGGACAGGGCGTAGGCGATTCACCCCTCCACTTT
CDR3: CASTGQGVGDSPLHF

size: .
J: TRBJ1-4
D: .
V: TRBV6-1
DNA: TGTGCCAGCAGGAGGGGCGGAGGGAATGAAAAACTGTTTTTT
CDR3: CASRRGGGNEKLFF

size: .
J: TRBJ2-1
D: TRBD1
V: TRBV5-1
DNA: TGCGCCAGCAGCGGATCCGGGACAGGTGGGGATGAGCAGTTCTTC
CDR3: CASSGSGTGGDEQFF

size: .
J: TRBJ2-1
D: TRBD2
V: TRBV28
DNA: TGTGCCAGCAGTTTGACTAGCGGGGGGGACAATGAGCAGTTCTTC
CDR3: CASSLTSGGDNEQFF

size: .
J: TRBJ2-3
D: TRBD2
V: TRBV6-1
DNA: TGTGCCAGCAGTGAAGCTGTACTAGCGGGAGGTACAGATACGCAGTATTTT
CDR3: CASSEAVLAGGTDTQYF

size: .
J: TRBJ2-3
D: .
V: TRBV7-2
DNA: TGTGCCAGCAGCCTCCGTACGCAGTATTTT
CDR3: CASSLRTQYF

size: .
J: TRBJ2-1
D: TRBD1
V: TRBV19
DNA: TGTGCCAGTATCCCGGCGCAGGGGGCCCCCGAGCAGTTCTTC
CDR3: CASIPAQGAPEQFF

size: .
J: TRBJ1-3
D: TRBD1
V: TRBV18
DNA: TGTGCCAGCTCAATCGACAGGGGTTCTGGAAACACCATATATTTT
CDR3: CASSIDRGSGNTIYF

size: few
J: TRBJ1-2
D: .
V: TRBV6-1
DNA: TGTGCCGGGGCGTTAGCCAGTGACTATGGCTACACCTTC
CDR3: CAGALASDYGYTF

size: .
J: TRBJ1-6
D: .
V: TRBV6-1
DNA: TGTGCCAGCAGTGAAGCGACACCCTATAATTCACCCCTCCACTTT
CDR3: CASSEATPYNSPLHF

size: .
J: TRBJ2-2
D: .
V: TRBV5-1
DNA: TGCGCCAGCAGCACGGGGGTCATCCCCGGGGAGCTGTTTTTT
CDR3: CASSTGVIPGELFF

size: few
J: TRBJ2-3
D: .
V: TRBV5-1
DNA: TGCGCCAGTTGTTCGGGGACAAGCACAGATACGCAGTATTTT
CDR3: CASCSGTSTDTQYF

size: .
J: TRBJ2-1
D: TRBD2
V: TRBV5-4
DNA: TGTGCCAGCAGCTTTTATGGGACTAGCGAAAGCTCCTACAATGAGCAGTTCTTC
CDR3: CASSFYGTSESSYNEQFF

size: .
J: TRBJ2-7
D: TRBD2
V: TRBV9
DNA: TGTGCCAGCAGCGTAGCTAGCGGGGCGGCCTACGAGCAGTACTTC
CDR3: CASSVASGAAYEQYF

size: few
J: TRBJ2-1
D: TRBD2
V: TRBV7-3
DNA: TGTGCCAGCAGCCGTTTAGGCGGGGGTGTAGGCAATGAGCAGTTCTTC
CDR3: CASSRLGGGVGNEQFF

size: few
J: TRBJ1-6
D: TRBD1
V: TRBV30
DNA: TGTGCCTGGAGGGCACCGGGGACAGCTAATTCACCCCTCCACTTT
CDR3: CAWRAPGTANSPLHF

size: .
J: TRBJ2-3
D: .
V: TRBV4-2
DNA: TGTGCCAGCAGCCAAGTCCTAAACACAGATACGCAGTATTTT
CDR3: CASSQVLNTDTQYF

size: .
J: TRBJ2-7
D: TRBD1
V: TRBV6-5
DNA: TGTGCCAGTACGCCGGGACAGGCGAGCTCCTACGAGCAGTACTTC
CDR3: CASTPGQASSYEQYF

size: few
J: TRBJ2-3
D: TRBD1
V: TRBV2
DNA: TGTGCCAGCAGTCGGGACAGTTTTGCCTCTAGCACAGATACGCAGTATTTT
CDR3: CASSRDSFASSTDTQYF

size: few
J: TRBJ1-6
D: TRBD1
V: TRBV18
DNA: TGTGCCAGCTCACCAGAGGGACAGATGAATTCACCCCTCCACTTT
CDR3: CASSPEGQMNSPLHF

size: few
J: TRBJ2-7
D: TRBD1
V: TRBV2
DNA: TGTGCCAGCAGTGGGACGTCCCCGAGACAGGGGGCTAGCGTGCAGTACTTC
CDR3: CASSGTSPRQGASVQYF

size: few
J: TRBJ2-1
D: TRBD2
V: TRBV9
DNA: TGTGCCAGCAGCGTAAGGGGGGGGCTAGCGGGGGAAGGCTCCTACAATGAGCAGTTCTTC
CDR3: CASSVRGGLAGEGSYNEQFF

size: .
J: TRBJ2-1
D: TRBD1
V: TRBV7-2
DNA: TGTGCCAGCAGCTTAGACAGGGGCGGTTTCAATGAGCAGTTCTTC
CDR3: CASSLDRGGFNEQFF

size: few
J: TRBJ2-6
D: TRBD1
V: TRBV5-4
DNA: TGTGCCAGCAAAACCGGGACAGTCTCTGGGGCCAACGTCCTGACTTTC
CDR3: CASKTGTVSGANVLTF

size: .
J: TRBJ1-1
D: .
V: TRBV19
DNA: TGTGCCAGTAGTATAGATCGAGGTAGCAACACTGAAGCTTTCTTT
CDR3: CASSIDRGSNTEAFF

size: few
J: TRBJ2-2
D: TRBD1
V: TRBV4-2
DNA: TGTGCCAGCAGCCCCAGGGACAGGGACGCCGGGGAGCTGTTTTTT
CDR3: CASSPRDRDAGELFF

size: few
J: TRBJ2-1
D: .
V: TRBV25-1
DNA: TGTGCCAGCAGTGACGCGGGGAAGGCCTACAATGAGCAGTTCTTC
CDR3: CASSDAGKAYNEQFF

size: few
J: TRBJ2-3
D: .
V: TRBV19
DNA: TGTGCCAGTAGTATACACACAGCCACAGATACGCAGTATTTT
CDR3: CASSIHTATDTQYF

size: .
J: TRBJ2-3
D: .
V: TRBV11-1
DNA: TGTGCCAGCAGCTTATTTAACAGGCCTAGCACAGATACGCAGTATTTT
CDR3: CASSLFNRPSTDTQYF

size: few
J: TRBJ2-7
D: TRBD2
V: TRBV7-9
DNA: TGTGCCAGCAGCCCCATTAGGCCCCCTAGCGGGAGGGAATACGAGCAGTACTTC
CDR3: CASSPIRPPSGREYEQYF

size: few
J: TRBJ1-6
D: .
V: TRBV2
DNA: TGTGCCAGCAAGTCCGGTTCACCCCTCCACTTT
CDR3: CASKSGSPLHF

size: few
J: TRBJ2-7
D: .
V: TRBV5-1
DNA: TGCGCCAGCAGCTTGGCTGGTCTTTCGGACACAGCCTACGAGCAGTACTTC
CDR3: CASSLAGLSDTAYEQYF

size: .
J: TRBJ2-2
D: .
V: TRBV7-8
DNA: TGTGCCAGCAGTGCGGGGTGGAACACCGGGGAGCTGTTTTTT
CDR3: CASSAGWNTGELFF